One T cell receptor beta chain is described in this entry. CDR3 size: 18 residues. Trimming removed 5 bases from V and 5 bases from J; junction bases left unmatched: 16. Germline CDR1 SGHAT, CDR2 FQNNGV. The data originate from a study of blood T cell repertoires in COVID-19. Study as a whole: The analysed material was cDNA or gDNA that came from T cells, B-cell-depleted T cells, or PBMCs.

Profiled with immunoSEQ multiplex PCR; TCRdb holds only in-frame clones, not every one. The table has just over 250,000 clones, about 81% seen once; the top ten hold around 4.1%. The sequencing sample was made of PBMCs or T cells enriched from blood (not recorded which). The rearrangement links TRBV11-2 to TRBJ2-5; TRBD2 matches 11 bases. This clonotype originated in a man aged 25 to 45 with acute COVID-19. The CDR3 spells CASSPATTLAGERETQYF. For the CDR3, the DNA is TGTGCCAGCAGCCCCGCGACAACACTAGCGGGAGAGCGGGAGACCCAGTACTTC.